This T cell receptor (beta chain) stems from a study of cytomegalovirus exposure and HLA in healthy donors (dated 2017 in TCRdb). For the wider study: An earlier analysis of under 600 of the donors reported more than 250 Gb of sequence data and around 110 million unique TCR beta sequences from about 179 million T cells. An early release that covered some 630 HLA-typed donors contained approximately 300 gigabases of sequencing data and 75 million to 100 million unique TCR sequences. The genetic ancestry cluster associated with self-reported Caucasian donors included 80% to 90% of the 398 genotyped donors. The study aimed to test whether cataloging public T cell receptors could reveal signatures of past pathogen exposure. The study profiled the T cell repertoires of about 640 subjects by immunosequencing and related them to cytomegalovirus serostatus. Along with the roughly 700-subject first cohort, a separate validation cohort of over 90 different subjects was used. The study combined high-throughput TCR immunosequencing, statistical association of individual TCRs with disease status, and machine learning to predict cytomegalovirus infection status. A later analysis re-analyzed previously published TCR beta repertoires from hundreds of donors and added high-resolution HLA genotyping to study TCR occurrence patterns. The later analysis used no new phenotypic data to find candidate immune exposures, relying instead on TCR beta sequences and their occurrence across donors. An earlier analysis of a few hundred of the donors applied high-throughput TCR beta sequencing to assess whether each TCR beta V gene segment acted as functional or pseudogenic. Donor age, sex, ethnicity and CMV serostatus were collected together with the repertoire data. A later genetic analysis used genome-wide SNP genotypes for about 65% of the roughly 670 donors, treating that subset as a discovery cohort. All discovery cohort repertoires had been generated using a single sequencing platform. HLA typing covered class I and class II loci at four-digit resolution. The number of typed donors differed by locus: about 629-630 for A, B, C, DRB1 and DQB1; approximately 520 for DQA1; 606 for DPA1; and some 450 for DPB1. A handful of DR-DQ haplotypes were handled as single units for association and clustering because linkage in the cohort was strong. Across around 400 genotyped donors of the cohort, an average of roughly 250,000 unique TCR beta nucleotide sequences per donor were sequenced, and roughly 20% of those sequences were non-productive. Beyond this particular receptor, the publication reports: In a later genetic analysis, a missense DCLRE1C variant was associated with V-gene and J-gene trimming of TCR beta chains, and the association was replicated in an independent cohort. Correlated functional status among segregating V segments might be attributable to linkage disequilibrium, but an unknown experimental factor could not be ruled out. Several of the top co-occurrence clusters appeared to be linked to parvovirus B19, influenza, CMV and Epstein-Barr virus, according to a later analysis. In a later analysis, some 17,000 TCR beta sequences were associated with specific HLA alleles at a false discovery rate of 0.05. Across donors, most TCR sequences were observed very rarely, whereas some public TCRs were present in many individuals. In a later genetic analysis, fewer N-insertions in productive TCRs were reported among donors in an Asian-associated ancestry cluster than the roughly 640-donor mean. When HLA alleles, especially DR and DQ, strongly co-occurred, attributing TCR associations to individual alleles was difficult. In an earlier analysis of some 500 of the donors, most TCR beta V segments appeared in productive rearrangements about 87% or about 30% of the time, broadly matching IMGT annotations. In a later analysis, HLA-associated TCR beta chains showed more clonal expansion and lower generation probabilities than non-associated chains that were equally common. A cluster of highly shared sequence variants was judged likely to represent a technical artifact of the sequencing pipeline. The classifier was reported to diagnose cytomegalovirus status with high specificity and sensitivity in both the original cohort and the validation cohort. Because counts were too low, some 16 rarely observed V segments, including chromosome 9 orphons, were excluded from the earlier analysis of under 650 of the donors. The presence/absence analyses assumed that sequencing depth was roughly uniform across donors, and that assumption may not be true. Because the 87-base-pair reads could not distinguish some IMGT-functional V segments, including TRBV6-2 and TRBV6-3, those segments were excluded. A later analysis found that TCR association rates varied across HLA loci, with DRB1 alleles showing the most associated TCRs and HLA-C alleles the fewest. A total of fewer than 200 TCR beta chains were listed by the study as associated with cytomegalovirus. A further reported finding was that TCR beta sequences accurately predicted the HLA-A and HLA-B alleles for most subjects in the first cohort. Immune exposure information for the cohort was limited to CMV serostatus. Because HLA typing was unavailable for some donors at each locus, only the typed subset was used in association tests. The cohort was sequenced for TCR beta chains only, and without alpha or paired-chain data the features that could be detected were limited. In a later analysis, most CMV-associated TCR beta chains were found to appear HLA-restricted, with HLA associations seemingly driven largely by CMV exposure. In vitro tests confirmed that three of the cytomegalovirus-associated TCR beta chains recognize cytomegalovirus antigens. The authors suggested that the approach could potentially be generalized to other disease states and immunological phenotypes.

Library preparation used the immunoSEQ multiplex PCR assay. A mixture of 60 forward primers for TCR Vbeta segments and 13 reverse primers for TCR Jbeta segments was used in the multiplex PCR. The CDR3 region of rearranged TCR beta genes was amplified from genomic DNA with a multiplex PCR assay. The Illumina HiSeq System was used to sequence the amplified TCR beta libraries as 87-base-pair reads. As for how the authors treated the data: A later analysis counted about 80 million unique TCR beta chains across the 650 to 700 repertoires, and roughly 9.9 million of these chains were shared by at least two donors. A nearest-neighbor algorithm error-corrected the raw reads and collapsed the reads into unique sequences, merging closely related sequences to remove PCR and sequencing errors. V, D and J gene segments were assigned by aligning CDR3 sequences to IMGT reference sequences. For a sequence to be retained, at least a six-nucleotide match to both a V gene segment and a J gene segment was required. Rearrangements were classified as productive when the CDR3 lacked stop codons and remained in frame with V and J, and all other rearrangements were classified as non-productive. CDR3 was defined according to IMGT convention as the region running from the second conserved V-encoded cysteine to the conserved J-encoded phenylalanine. The earlier analysis of approximately 500 of the donors excluded sequences that lacked an unambiguous match to a single V gene segment. An earlier analysis of 450 to 650 of the donors called V segments functional above 56.7% productive rearrangements and segregating when the between-donor standard deviation exceeded 5%. A statistical classification framework was built to diagnose cytomegalovirus status from the catalog of TCR beta chain sequences. In a later analysis, TCR nucleotide sequences were compared against IMGT/GENE-DB human TR gene sequences so that V and J genes could be assigned. The TCRdist pipeline was used in a later analysis to assign CDR3 sequences and most-parsimonious VDJ recombination scenarios. In a later analysis, each TCR beta chain was defined by its CDR3 amino acid sequence together with its V-gene family, and reads without a unique V-gene family were excluded. A later analysis removed 450 to 600 highly shared, low-generation-probability nucleotide sequences to deal with suspected cross-contamination and a sequencing artifact. For each public chain, a later analysis derived a clonal expansion index from normalized ranks of inferred template counts within each repertoire. A later analysis computed generation probabilities with a VDJ recombination model fitted to out-of-frame rearrangements, and checked the results against IGoR. Hypergeometric tests were used in a later analysis to score TCR-TCR, TCR-HLA and TCR-CMV co-occurrence, with a repertoire-size bias correction applied to the TCR pairs. To estimate false discovery rates, a later analysis permuted the HLA or CMV assignments 20 times. A later analysis grouped co-occurring TCRs with DBSCAN, adding TCRdist sequence similarity when clustering within HLA-allele-positive subsets. For co-occurrence clustering, repertoires with fewer than 30,000 or more than 120,000 public chains were excluded, along with roughly 5 repertoires with anomalous nucleotide sharing. TCRdb carries this immuneACCESS record with in-frame sequences only. Its versions omit some clonotypes, under half of them owing to an unresolved V gene in the studies checked, with the rest unexplained. V and J calls and clone size are given by that table; D and trimming were obtained from the DNA. Counted in this sample were some 150,000 clones; 70% to 85% of them appeared once. In total, the top ten clones hold 2.1% of the sample.

The table lists this clone with a few counts. The antigen it recognizes is unknown. Given a much more abundant clone one base away, this may be a read error. The cohort comprised 670 or so healthy bone marrow donors. Cohort members were all nominally healthy when sampled, although unrecorded immune exposures were likely present. The donor was CMV seronegative and was included in the group of approximately 350 seronegative cohort members. A peripheral blood sample was provided by each donor, and peripheral blood mononuclear cells were used for TCR beta sequencing. The Qiagen DNeasy Blood Extraction Kit was used to extract genomic DNA from the blood cell samples. Reading from cysteine to phenylalanine, the CDR3 counts 19 amino acids. Only the CDR3 DNA stays, 57 bases, in frame from base 1. Unmatched junction bases come to 11, with V trimmed by 4 bases and J by 0 bases. CDR1 and CDR2 (SGHTA, FQGNSA) derive from the germline V gene.

The V gene is TRBV7-2 and the J gene is TRBJ2-6; TRBD1 matches 8 bases in the middle. This sequence was found in a man in his forties or fifties in good health and CMV-seronegative. Sequencing used PBMCs. The CDR3 in this case is CASSYSPRDRISGANVLTF. The DNA reads as follows: TGTGCCAGCAGCTATAGTCCCCGGGACAGGATCTCTGGGGCCAACGTCCTGACTTTC.